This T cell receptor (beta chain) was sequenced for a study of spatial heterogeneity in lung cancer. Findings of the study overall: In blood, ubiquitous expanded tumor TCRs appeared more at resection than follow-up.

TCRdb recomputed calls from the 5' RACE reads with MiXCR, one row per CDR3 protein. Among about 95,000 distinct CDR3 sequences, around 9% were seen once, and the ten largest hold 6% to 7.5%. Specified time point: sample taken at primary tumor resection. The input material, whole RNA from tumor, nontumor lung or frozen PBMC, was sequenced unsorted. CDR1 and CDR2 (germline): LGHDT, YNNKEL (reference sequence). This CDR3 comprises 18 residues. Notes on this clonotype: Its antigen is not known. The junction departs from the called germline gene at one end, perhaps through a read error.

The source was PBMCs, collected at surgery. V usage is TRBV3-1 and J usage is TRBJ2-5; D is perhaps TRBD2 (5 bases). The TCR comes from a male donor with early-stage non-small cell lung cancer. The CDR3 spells CAGSPGLEVIRLKETQYF. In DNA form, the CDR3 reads TGTGCCGGCAGCCCAGGATTGGAGGTGATCCGGCTGAAGGAGACCCAGTACTTC.